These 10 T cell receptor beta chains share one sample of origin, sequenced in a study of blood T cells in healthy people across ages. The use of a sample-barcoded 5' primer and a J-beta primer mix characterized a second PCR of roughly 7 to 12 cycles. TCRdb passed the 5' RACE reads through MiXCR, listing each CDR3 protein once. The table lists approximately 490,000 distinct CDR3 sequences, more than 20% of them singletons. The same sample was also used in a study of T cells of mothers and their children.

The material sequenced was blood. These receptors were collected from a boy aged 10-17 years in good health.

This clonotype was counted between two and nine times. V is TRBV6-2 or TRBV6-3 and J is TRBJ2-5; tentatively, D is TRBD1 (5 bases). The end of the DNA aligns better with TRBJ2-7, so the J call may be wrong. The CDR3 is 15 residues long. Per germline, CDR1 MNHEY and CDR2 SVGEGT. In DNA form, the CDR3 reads TGTGCCAGCAGTTACTTGCTTGACAGCTCCTACGAGCAGTACTTC. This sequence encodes CASSYLLDSSYEQYF.

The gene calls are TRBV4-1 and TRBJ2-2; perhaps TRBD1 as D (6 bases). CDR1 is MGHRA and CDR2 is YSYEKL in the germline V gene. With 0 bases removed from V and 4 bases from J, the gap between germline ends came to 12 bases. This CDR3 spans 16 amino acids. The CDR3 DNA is TGCGCCAGCAGCCAAGAATTACAGGGCCCCACCGGGGAGCTGTTTTTT. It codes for CASSQELQGPTGELFF.

The CDR3 protein is CASSQDWSGTPEAFF. CDR3 sequence (DNA): TGCGCCAGCAGCCAAGATTGGTCCGGGACACCTGAAGCTTTCTTT. The chain uses TRBV4-3 and TRBJ1-1; D might be TRBD1 (6 bases). Germline V CDR1 and CDR2: LGHNA, YSLEER. With 0 bases removed from V and 6 bases from J, the gap between germline ends came to 14 bases. The length of the CDR3 is 15 residues.

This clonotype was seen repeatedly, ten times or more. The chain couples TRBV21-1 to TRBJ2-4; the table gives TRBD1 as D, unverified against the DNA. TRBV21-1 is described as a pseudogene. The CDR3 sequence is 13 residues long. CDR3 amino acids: CASSDRAKNIQYF. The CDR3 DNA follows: TGTGCCAGCAGCGACAGGGCCAAAAACATTCAGTACTTC.

CDR3 amino acids: CASRGMGQGARNSPLHF. CDR3 DNA: TGTGCCAGCAGGGGCATGGGACAGGGGGCGCGAAATTCACCCCTCCACTTT. The chain combines TRBV28 with TRBJ1-6; 12 bases are shared with TRBD1. Losses at the gene ends were 6 bases for V and 7 bases for J; bases not matched to a gene: 10. Germline V gives CDR1 MDHEN, CDR2 SYDVKM. The CDR3 sequence is 17 residues long.

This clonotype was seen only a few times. Here the CDR3 reads CASSLSQGRRYEQYF. Written as DNA, the CDR3 is TGTGCCAGCAGCTTGAGCCAGGGGCGTAGGTACGAGCAGTACTTC. The chain combines TRBV5-5 with TRBJ2-7, with a tentative D call TRBD1 (6 bases). The length of the CDR3 is 15 residues. V dropped 1 base and J dropped 4 bases, with 15 bases sitting between them. Germline V gives CDR1 SGHKS, CDR2 YYEKEE (reference sequence). Looking up the rest from reference TRBV5-5 and TRBJ2-7 gives the full variable domain: DAGVTQSPTHLIKTRGQQVTLRCSPISGHKSVSWYQQVLGQGPQFIFQYYEKEERGRGNFPDRFSARQFPNYSSELNVNALLLGDSALYLCASSLSQGRRYEQYFGPGTRLTVT.

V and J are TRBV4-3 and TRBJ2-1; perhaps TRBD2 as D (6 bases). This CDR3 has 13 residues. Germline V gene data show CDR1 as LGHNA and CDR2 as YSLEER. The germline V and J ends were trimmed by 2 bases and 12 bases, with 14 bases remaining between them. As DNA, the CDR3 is TGCGCCAGCAGCCAAAGATCGGGGGACGTGCAGTTCTTC. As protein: CASSQRSGDVQFF.

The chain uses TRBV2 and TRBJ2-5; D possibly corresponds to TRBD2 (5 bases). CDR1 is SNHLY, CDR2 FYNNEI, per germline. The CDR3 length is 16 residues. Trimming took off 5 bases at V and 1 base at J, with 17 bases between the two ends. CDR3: CASSPTHDYSQETQYF. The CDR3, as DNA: TGTGCCAGCAGTCCCACCCACGACTATTCCCAAGAGACCCAGTACTTC. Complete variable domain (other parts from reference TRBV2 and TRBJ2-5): EPEVTQTPSHQVTQMGQEVILRCVPISNHLYFYWYRQILGQKVEFLVSFYNNEISEKSEIFDDQFSVERPDGSNFTLKIRSTKLEDSAMYFCASSPTHDYSQETQYFGPGTRLLVL.

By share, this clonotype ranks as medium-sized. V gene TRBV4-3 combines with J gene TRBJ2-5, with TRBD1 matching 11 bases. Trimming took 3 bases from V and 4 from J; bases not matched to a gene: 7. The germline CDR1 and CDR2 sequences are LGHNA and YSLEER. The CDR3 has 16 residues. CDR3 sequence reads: CASSQSTGTGGETQYF. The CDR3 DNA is TGCGCCAGCAGCCAGTCTACCGGGACAGGGGGAGAGACCCAGTACTTC.

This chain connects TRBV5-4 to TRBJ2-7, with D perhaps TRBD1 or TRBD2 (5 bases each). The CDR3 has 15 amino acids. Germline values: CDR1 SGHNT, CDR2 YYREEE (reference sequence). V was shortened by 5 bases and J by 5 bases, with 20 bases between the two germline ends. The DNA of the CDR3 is TGTGCCAGCAGAGAGGGGTTAGGGTCTAACGACGAGCAGTACTTC. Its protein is CASREGLGSNDEQYF.